The rows below give T cell receptor beta chains drawn from one sample of a study of regulatory T cells in long-lasting Graves disease. TCRdb analysed the multiplex PCR reads with MiXCR anew, one entry per CDR3 protein. This table holds hundreds of thousands of distinct CDR3 sequences, roughly 21% found once. The source was peripheral blood mononuclear cells (PBMCs), collected when the disease was refractory, from a patient treated with antithyroid drugs. The receptors come from a female donor with Graves disease. Both conserved end residues are part of each CDR3. The D gene is left open where the match is weak. The size entry is marked missing in some rows and otherwise reads once, few, many or a size class.

V,J,D,size,DNA,CDR3
TRBV28,TRBJ2-5,TRBD1,many,TGTGCCAGCAGCCGGGACAGGGGTCGGCTGGAGACCCAGTACTTC,CASSRDRGRLETQYF
TRBV7-2,TRBJ1-5,.,.,TGTGCCAGCAGCTTGATGAGCGGGGGTGAGCCCCAGCATTTT,CASSLMSGGEPQHF
TRBV28,TRBJ2-2,.,many,TGTGCCAGCATGCGGCGTGACACCGGGGAGCTGTTTTTT,CASMRRDTGELFF
TRBV2,TRBJ2-6,.,few,TGTGCCAGCAGTGGCCCGGGGCCCAGGGAGGGGGCCAACGTCCTGACTTTC,CASSGPGPREGANVLTF
TRBV4-1,TRBJ2-7,TRBD2,.,TGCGCCAGCAGCCAAGATCCAACCAGCGGGGGCGTCGAGCAGTACTTC,CASSQDPTSGGVEQYF
TRBV6-1,TRBJ2-3,.,.,TGTGCCAGCAGTCCTCTAGCGTACGCAGATACGCAGTATTTT,CASSPLAYADTQYF
TRBV28,TRBJ1-1,TRBD1,many,TGTGCCAGCAGCCACGGGGGGACAGGGGGCACTGAAGCTTTCTTT,CASSHGGTGGTEAFF
TRBV6-1,TRBJ2-7,TRBD2,many,TGTGCCAGCAGTCGCCAGACTAGCGGGGCACACTACGAGCAGTACTTC,CASSRQTSGAHYEQYF
TRBV7-6,TRBJ1-2,.,many,TGTGCCAGCAGCCCCAACGTACAGGATCTTAACTATGGCTACACCTTC,CASSPNVQDLNYGYTF
TRBV5-1,TRBJ1-1,.,.,TGCGCCAGCAACCTGATGGACGAGGGAGATGAATCTGAAGCTTTCTTT,CASNLMDEGDESEAFF
TRBV6-1,TRBJ1-1,TRBD1,few,TGTGCCAGCGCCCGGACAGGGCGGCTCCCTTCTCAAGCTTTCTTT,CASARTGRLPSQAFF
TRBV20-1,TRBJ2-7,TRBD2,many,TGCAGTGCTAGAGAAGGAAGCGGGAGGAGCGAGCAGTACTTC,CSAREGSGRSEQYF
TRBV30,TRBJ1-5,.,few,TGTGCCTGGAGTAGTGGAGGGGCGTTTCAGCCCCAGCATTTT,CAWSSGGAFQPQHF
TRBV7-9,TRBJ1-2,.,.,TGTGCCAGCAGCTTGGGGATTAACTATGGCTACACCTTC,CASSLGINYGYTF
TRBV12-3/TRBV12-4,TRBJ1-5,.,many,TGTGCCAGCAGTTTTGATGGGAGCAATCAGCCCCAGCATTTT,CASSFDGSNQPQHF
TRBV19,TRBJ2-7,.,few,TGTGCCAGTCAGGATTCCTACGAGCAGTACTTC,CASQDSYEQYF
TRBV27,TRBJ2-7,.,.,TGTGCCAGCAGAACCACCCATAACTCCTACGAGCAGTACTTC,CASRTTHNSYEQYF
TRBV20-1,TRBJ2-7,.,few,TGCAGTGCTAGAGATCTACGGGAGAACGAGCAGTACTTC,CSARDLRENEQYF
TRBV11-2,TRBJ2-1,TRBD1,few,TGTGCCAGCAGCTCGGACAGGGATCCCTACAATGAGCAGTTCTTC,CASSSDRDPYNEQFF
TRBV27,TRBJ1-2,.,many,TGTGCCAGCAGTTCGACAGGCGAGAGCTACACCTTC,CASSSTGESYTF
TRBV28,TRBJ1-2,TRBD1,many,TGTGCCAGCAGTTTACCTGGACAGGGAGGGTATGGCTACACCTTC,CASSLPGQGGYGYTF
TRBV20-1,TRBJ2-7,TRBD2,few,TGCAGTGCTAGCGATAGCGGGAGGCGAGAGCAGTACTTC,CSASDSGRREQYF
TRBV7-8,TRBJ2-2,TRBD2,.,TGTGTCAGCAGCTTAGAGTACCGGAGACTAGCGTCCAAAATAAACACCGGGGAGCTGTTTTTT,CVSSLEYRRLASKINTGELFF
TRBV5-1,TRBJ2-4,TRBD1,many,TGCGCCAGCAGCTTGCCGAACACAGGGGGGCCGGACATTCAGTACTTC,CASSLPNTGGPDIQYF
TRBV2,TRBJ2-1,TRBD2,.,TGTGCCAGCTTGGCTAGCGGGAGACGGGAGCAGTTCTTC,CASLASGRREQFF
TRBV10-3,TRBJ1-1,.,many,TGTGCCTCCCGGACCGAGATGAACACTGAAGCTTTCTTT,CASRTEMNTEAFF
TRBV3-1,TRBJ1-1,.,many,TGTGCCAGCAGCCATGCTGGGGTTGAAGCTTTCTTT,CASSHAGVEAFF
TRBV28,TRBJ1-1,.,many,TGTGCCAGCAGTGACCCCGGGGCGAACACTGAAGCTTTCTTT,CASSDPGANTEAFF
TRBV6-5,TRBJ1-2,.,many,TGTGCCAGCAGTTACCACTCTTACAGGGAAAACTATGGCTACACCTTC,CASSYHSYRENYGYTF
TRBV5-1,TRBJ2-5,.,many,TGTGCCAGCAGCTTGGGCGAGAAAGAGACCCAGTACTTC,CASSLGEKETQYF
TRBV24-1,TRBJ2-5,.,many,TGTGCCACCAGTGATTCTACGGAAAGTTTCGAGACCCAGTACTTC,CATSDSTESFETQYF
TRBV4-1,TRBJ2-7,.,few,TGCGCCAGCAGCCAAGAGCACGGGGCCCCCTACGAGCAGTACTTC,CASSQEHGAPYEQYF
TRBV6-1,TRBJ1-2,.,few,TGTGCCAGCAGTGTCCGCGAATTGGGGTATGGCTACACCTTC,CASSVRELGYGYTF
TRBV14,TRBJ2-2,TRBD2,.,TGTGCCAGCAGCCAAGATCCGATTGGCGGGAGGAACACCGGGGAGCTGTTTTTT,CASSQDPIGGRNTGELFF
TRBV20-1,TRBJ1-6,.,few,TGCAGTGCTAGCCCCTTTGGGAGCTCCTATAATTCACCCCTCCACTTT,CSASPFGSSYNSPLHF
TRBV5-1,TRBJ2-6,.,.,TGCGCCAGCAGCTACACCTCTGGGGCCAACGTCCTGACTTTC,CASSYTSGANVLTF
TRBV20-1,TRBJ2-1,.,.,TGCAGTGCTAGAGGACGGGAGACCCGTCAGAGCTCCTACAATGAGCAGTTCTTC,CSARGRETRQSSYNEQFF
TRBV19,TRBJ2-7,.,.,TGTGCCAGTAGTATATCCACGGAAACCTACGAGCAGTACTTC,CASSISTETYEQYF
TRBV28,TRBJ1-5,TRBD1,many,TGTGCCAGCACCACGGGACAGGGCAATCAGCCCCAGCATTTT,CASTTGQGNQPQHF
TRBV28,TRBJ2-5,.,many,TGTGCCAGCACCGAAAGGTCTACGGGATTGGAGACCCAGTACTTC,CASTERSTGLETQYF
TRBV2,TRBJ2-1,.,few,TGTGCCAGCAGTGAAGCCAGAGGGTACAATGAGCAGTTCTTC,CASSEARGYNEQFF
TRBV12-3/TRBV12-4,TRBJ2-5,TRBD2,few,TGTGCCAGCAGTATTAGCGGGAGGGCCATAGAGACCCAGTACTTC,CASSISGRAIETQYF